One and the same sample provided the 31 T cell receptor beta chains below, sequenced in a study of neurological immune-mediated disorders. Each CDR3 protein gets one entry after TCRdb re-called the 5' RACE reads with MiXCR. This table holds around 79,000 distinct CDR3 sequences, about 14% found once. Source material: PBMCs. Receptors were obtained from a woman between 50 and 59 years old in good health.

This clonotype was seen many times. The chain carries TRBV15 and TRBJ1-2; no clear D. The CDR3 is 14 residues long. Trimming took 0 bases from V and 2 from J, leaving 7 bases between them. Germline CDR1 LNHNV, CDR2 YYDKDF (reference sequence). The CDR3 nucleotides read TGTGCCACCAGCAGAGATTTGGTAAACTATGGCTACACCTTC. Translation: CATSRDLVNYGYTF.

This clonotype was counted once. The rearrangement joins TRBV28 to TRBJ2-7, with TRBD2 identical over 7 bases. The trim removed 6 bases at V and 5 bases at J, leaving 13 bases unmatched. CDR1 MDHEN and CDR2 SYDVKM come from the germline V gene. This CDR3 region has 15 residues. CDR3 DNA sequence: TGTGCCAGCAGACTTACTAGCGTCCTATTCCACGAGCAGTACTTC. It translates to CASRLTSVLFHEQYF. The complete variable domain, with remaining parts taken from reference TRBV28 and TRBJ2-7, reads DVKVTQSSRYLVKRTGEKVFLECVQDMDHENMFWYRQDPGLGLRLIYFSYDVKMKEKGDIPEGYSVSREKKERFSLILESASTNQTSMYLCASRLTSVLFHEQYFGPGTRLTVT.

As for this clonotype: Germline is not matched at one junction end, which may reflect a read error. The chain has TRBV6-4 and TRBJ1-3; D is unclear. Germline V gives CDR1 MRHNA, CDR2 SNTAGT. CDR3 size: 15 residues. The CDR3 loop is CASKADGRSVNTIYF. The CDR3 DNA sequence: TGTGCCAGCAAGGCGGACGGACGCTCTGTAAACACCATATATTTT.

This clonotype showed up many times. The V gene is TRBV6-5, the J gene TRBJ2-3, with D possibly TRBD1 on 6 matching bases. Looked up from germline, CDR1 is MNHEY and CDR2 is SVGAGI. The CDR3 runs 17 residues. The ends were cut back, 5 bases at V and 0 bases at J, with 18 bases in the middle. The CDR3 spells CASSAQGSIISTDTQYF. For the CDR3, the DNA is TGTGCCAGCAGTGCACAGGGTTCCATAATTAGCACAGATACGCAGTATTTT.

The chain links TRBV7-9 to TRBJ2-1; tentatively, D is TRBD1 (6 bases). The CDR3 runs 14 residues. Germline CDR1 reads SEHNR; CDR2 reads FQNEAQ (reference sequence). Deletions cut 7 bases from V and 7 bases from J, with 17 bases between. CDR3 DNA: TGTGCCAGCACGGTGCCAGGGGCTATTAATGAGCAGTTCTTC. Amino acids: CASTVPGAINEQFF. Based on the CDR3 plus reference TRBV7-9 and TRBJ2-1, the full variable domain is DTGVSQNPRHKITKRGQNVTFRCDPISEHNRLYWYRQTLGQGPEFLTYFQNEAQLEKSRLLSDRFSAERPKGSFSTLEIQRTEQGDSAMYLCASTVPGAINEQFFGPGTRLTVL.

In its sample, this clonotype was seen many times. J is TRBJ2-7 and V is TRBV14; 7 nucleotides line up with TRBD1. Per germline, CDR1 SGHDN and CDR2 FVKESK. The CDR3 sequence is 15 residues long. The ends lost 1 base at V and 1 base at J; junction bases unmatched: 4. CDR3 bases: TGTGCCAGCAGCCAAGGGACAGGCGGATCCTACGAGCAGTACTTC. This gives the protein CASSQGTGGSYEQYF.

There are many counts of this clonotype. V and J are TRBV20-1 and TRBJ1-1; the D gene is possibly TRBD1 (5 bases). Germline lookup yields CDR1 DFQATT and CDR2 SNEGSKA (reference sequence). CDR3 length: 12 amino acids. V was clipped by 6 bases and J by 6 bases, with 14 bases between them. CDR3 sequence reads: CSANVGTAEAFF. The CDR3 coding sequence is TGCAGTGCCAATGTCGGGACGGCTGAAGCTTTCTTT.

This clonotype appeared many times. The chain links TRBV12-3 or TRBV12-4 to TRBJ2-3; tentative D call: TRBD2 (6 bases). The CDR3 loop spans 14 amino acids. V shed 6 bases and J shed 2 bases, with 12 bases lying between them. Here the CDR3 reads CASRISGLTDTQYF. The CDR3 region has the DNA TGTGCCAGCAGAATTAGCGGCCTCACAGATACGCAGTATTTT.

This clonotype was detected ten times or more. The rearrangement links TRBV20-1 to TRBJ2-3; no clear D gene. The V gene's germline CDR1 is DFQATT and CDR2 SNEGSKA (reference sequence). There are 12 residues in the CDR3. Trimming took off 3 bases at V and 10 bases at J, with 14 bases between the two ends. Here the CDR3 reads CSASGQLGAQYF. CDR3 coding DNA: TGCAGTGCTAGTGGGCAACTCGGCGCGCAGTATTTT.

This clonotype was seen many times. The chain links TRBV28 to TRBJ1-1, with a possible D match to TRBD1 (5 bases). The CDR3 spans 12 residues. The V end lost 7 bases, the J end lost 8 bases, and 14 bases lay between the germline ends. Germline CDR1 MDHEN, CDR2 SYDVKM. The CDR3: CASKIGPGEAFF. The CDR3 nucleotides read TGTGCCAGCAAAATAGGACCAGGGGAAGCTTTCTTT.

This rearrangement joins TRBV5-1 to TRBJ2-2; D is perhaps TRBD2 (5 bases). Germline values: CDR1 SGHRS, CDR2 YFSETQ. Deletions cut 1 base from V and 5 bases from J, with 9 bases between. The CDR3 covers 14 residues. The CDR3 DNA sequence: TGCGCCAGCAGCTTGAGTCCGGGGACCGGGGAGCTGTTTTTT. Amino acids: CASSLSPGTGELFF.

A note on this clonotype: This may come from a read error, since a much larger clone is one base off. The rearrangement links TRBV11-3 to TRBJ2-3; D perhaps matches TRBD1 (6 bases). The CDR3 extends over 15 amino acids. Germline V gene lookup returns CDR1 SGHNT and CDR2 YENEEA. As DNA, the CDR3 is TGTGCCAACAGCCCCAACAGGGCTAGCACAGATACGCAGTATTTT. Translated: CANSPNRASTDTQYF.

A remark on this clonotype: The junction shows a germline mismatch at one end, possibly a read error. V usage is TRBV5-1 and J usage is TRBJ2-3, with a possible D match to TRBD2 (5 bases). The CDR3 has 16 residues. Germline CDR1 reads SGHRS; CDR2 reads YFSETQ. The CDR3 is CSSSLGSWAGTDTQYF. The CDR3 DNA follows: TGCTCCAGCAGCTTGGGGAGCTGGGCAGGCACAGATACGCAGTATTTT.

This clonotype was seen at least ten times. The CDR3 protein is CASSPGLSYYNEQFF. The CDR3 DNA reads as TGTGCCAGCAGCCCGGGACTGAGTTACTACAATGAGCAGTTCTTC. The chain has TRBV7-9 and TRBJ2-1; tentative D call: TRBD2 (6 bases). V lost 5 bases and J lost 3, with 14 bases in between. The CDR3 consists of 15 residues. The V gene's germline CDR1 is SEHNR and CDR2 FQNEAQ (reference sequence).

This clonotype was seen ten or more times. This rearrangement joins TRBV28 to TRBJ1-1, with TRBD1 identical over 9 bases. After removal of 7 bases from V and 1 base from J, the junction contained 4 bases not matched to a gene. Germline-derived CDR1 and CDR2 are MDHEN and SYDVKM. The CDR3 runs to 14 residues. CDR3 sequence reads: CASITGGANTEAFF. The DNA for the CDR3 is TGTGCCAGCATTACAGGGGGCGCGAACACTGAAGCTTTCTTT.

This clonotype was seen many times. V and J are TRBV7-9 and TRBJ2-3; TRBD2 agrees at 9 bases. Germline V lookup: CDR1 SEHNR, CDR2 FQNEAQ (reference sequence). The CDR3 is 16 amino acids. Losses at the gene ends were 2 bases for V and 5 bases for J; bases not matched to a gene: 8. The CDR3 nucleotides read TGTGCCAGCAGCTTACGGGCGGGAGGGAGCGGAGATACGCAGTATTTT. Translation gives CASSLRAGGSGDTQYF.

This clonotype was seen ten or more times. V and J are TRBV6-5 and TRBJ2-3; 9 bases fit TRBD2. The CDR3 length is 20 residues. Looked up from germline, CDR1 is MNHEY and CDR2 is SVGAGI. V trimming: 6 bases; J trimming: 2 bases; junction bases outside the gene matches: 21. The CDR3 sequence: CASRALAGGLMGRVTDTQYF. The CDR3 nucleotides are TGTGCCAGCAGGGCTTTGGCGGGGGGGCTGATGGGGCGGGTCACAGATACGCAGTATTTT.

This clonotype was counted many times. This chain joins TRBV20-1 and TRBJ2-1, with 11 bases lining up with TRBD2. Germline V gene lookup returns CDR1 DFQATT and CDR2 SNEGSKA (reference sequence). V was pared by 0 bases and J by 1 base, with 8 bases of the junction left unmatched. There are 18 residues in the CDR3. Written as DNA, the CDR3 is TGCAGTGCTAGAGACCCTAGTGGGACTAGCGGATCCTACAATGAGCAGTTCTTC. It yields the protein CSARDPSGTSGSYNEQFF.

The sample holds many counts of this clonotype. This rearrangement joins TRBV20-1 to TRBJ2-2; maybe TRBD1 (5 bases). In germline, CDR1 is DFQATT, CDR2 SNEGSKA (reference sequence). The V and J ends lost 4 bases and 5 bases respectively, with 14 bases between them. The CDR3 extends over 14 amino acids. The CDR3 region is CSAIPGARTGELFF. The CDR3 nucleotides are TGCAGTGCTATCCCTGGGGCCCGAACCGGGGAGCTGTTTTTT.

This clonotype was seen many times. V is TRBV28 and J is TRBJ1-2; weak D call: TRBD1 (5 bases). The CDR3 is 15 amino acids. Germline V gene sequence: CDR1 MDHEN, CDR2 SYDVKM. Trimming took off 0 bases at V and 7 bases at J, with 15 bases between the two ends. CDR3 DNA sequence: TGTGCCAGCAGTTTATGGACCGGGACGCCGGGTGGCTACACCTTC. The encoded protein is CASSLWTGTPGGYTF.

As regards this clonotype: A much more abundant neighbour one base away suggests this may be a read error. Here the CDR3 DNA reads TGCGCCAGCAGCCCAGATGGAGGGGGGGGCGCTTACAATGAGCAGTTCTTC. This translates into CASSPDGGGGAYNEQFF. The rearrangement uses TRBV5-1 and TRBJ2-1; D might be TRBD2 (7 bases). This CDR3 spans 17 amino acids. With 4 bases removed from V and 4 bases from J, the gap between germline ends came to 21 bases. Germline CDR1 reads SGHRS; CDR2 reads YFSETQ.

This chain connects TRBV5-1 to TRBJ1-5; 8 bases line up with TRBD1. With 5 bases clipped from V and 2 bases from J, the junction kept 9 bases outside the gene matches. Germline V gives CDR1 SGHRS, CDR2 YFSETQ. The CDR3 contains 16 residues. DNA of the CDR3: TGCGCCAGCAGTCCCTCAGGGGGCCTAGGCAATCAGCCCCAGCATTTT. It codes for CASSPSGGLGNQPQHF.

There are many counts of this clonotype. The chain joins TRBV5-1 to TRBJ1-1; TRBD1 might be the D (5 bases). Per the germline V gene, CDR1 is SGHRS and CDR2 is YFSETQ. The CDR3 covers 14 residues. Trimming took 6 bases from V and 2 from J, leaving 14 bases between them. The CDR3 DNA reads as TGCGCCAGCAAGGGACCGAACGACAACACTGAAGCTTTCTTT. This gives the protein CASKGPNDNTEAFF.

This clonotype was picked up a small number of times. The chain uses TRBV5-1 and TRBJ1-1, with 8 nucleotides matching TRBD1. Trimming took 0 bases from V and 0 from J; bases not matched to a gene: 4. The CDR3 has 16 amino acids. CDR1 and CDR2 (germline): SGHRS, YFSETQ. CDR3 loop: CASSLEGTGLNTEAFF. CDR3 nucleotides: TGCGCCAGCAGCTTGGAAGGGACAGGTTTGAACACTGAAGCTTTCTTT.

In this sample, this clonotype turned up many times. The chain is built from TRBV20-1 and TRBJ2-3; tentatively, D is TRBD2 (6 bases). The CDR3 length is 15 residues. Trimming stripped 0 bases from V and 1 base from J, with 11 bases between. Germline V CDR1 and CDR2: DFQATT, SNEGSKA (reference sequence). The CDR3 nucleotides read TGCAGTGCTAGAGATGCGAGGGAGGGCACAGATACGCAGTATTTT. This codes for CSARDAREGTDTQYF.

This clonotype was seen at least ten times. The V and J genes are TRBV13 and TRBJ2-3, with D unclear. The CDR3 contains 13 residues. Germline V gives CDR1 PRHDT, CDR2 FYEKMQ (reference sequence). V lost 2 bases and J 2 bases, leaving 5 bases between the germline ends. Here the CDR3 reads CASSLQNTDTQYF. The CDR3 coding sequence is TGTGCCAGCAGCTTACAGAACACAGATACGCAGTATTTT.

About this clonotype itself: This sequence may be a read error, since a much larger clone differs from it by one base. This rearrangement joins TRBV6-1 to TRBJ2-7; D is possibly TRBD1 or TRBD2 (6 bases each). The J call may not be correct, given that the DNA end is closer to TRBJ2-1. CDR3 size: 13 residues. Germline values: CDR1 MNHNS, CDR2 SASEGT. The CDR3 protein is CASSERGATLQFF. The CDR3 nucleotides read TGTGCCAGCAGTGAAAGGGGGGCAACTCTGCAGTTCTTC.

This clonotype was detected many times. The gene calls are TRBV5-1 and TRBJ2-5; 12 bases map to TRBD2. Unmatched junction bases numbered 7, after V lost 5 bases and J lost 5 bases. CDR1 and CDR2 from the germline V gene are SGHRS and YFSETQ. The CDR3 consists of 15 residues. The CDR3 sequence is CASRPLAGGLETQYF. The CDR3 coding sequence is TGCGCCAGCAGACCCCTAGCGGGAGGGTTGGAGACCCAGTACTTC.

This clonotype was detected only a few times. This sequence joins TRBV7-6 and TRBJ2-7, with 7 positions matching TRBD2. From germline, CDR1 is SGHVS and CDR2 FNYEAQ. Trimming took 1 base from V and 1 from J; bases not matched to a gene: 4. The CDR3 has 15 amino acids. Written as DNA, the CDR3 is TGTGCCAGCAGCTTAGGGGAGGGGACTTCCTACGAGCAGTACTTC. Its protein is CASSLGEGTSYEQYF. Full variable domain (outside the CDR3, taken from reference TRBV7-6 and TRBJ2-7): GAGVSQSPRYKVTKRGQDVALRCDPISGHVSLYWYRQALGQGPEFLTYFNYEAQQDKSGLPNDRFSAERPEGSISTLTIQRTEQRDSAMYRCASSLGEGTSYEQYFGPGTRLTVT.

This clonotype was found many times. V is TRBV2 and J is TRBJ2-7, with TRBD1 identical over 10 bases. The CDR3 extends over 15 amino acids. CDR1 SNHLY and CDR2 FYNNEI come from the germline V gene. Trimming took 5 bases from V and 3 from J; bases not matched to a gene: 7. The CDR3 DNA follows: TGTGCCAGCAGTATCGGGACAGGGGAGTTCTACGAGCAGTACTTC. Translating it yields CASSIGTGEFYEQYF.

The gene calls are TRBV12-3 or TRBV12-4 and TRBJ1-5; no definite D call. The CDR3 is made up of 13 amino acids. The V gene lost 2 bases and the J gene lost 6 bases, with 8 bases spanning the gap. The CDR3 region is CASSLRSSQPQHF. For the CDR3, the DNA is TGTGCCAGCAGTTTAAGATCCAGTCAGCCCCAGCATTTT.